This section outlines one T cell receptor (beta chain) sequence together with its context. This clone came up many times. Its antigen is not yet known. No base-level quality is on record; no much larger clone is a single base apart. The donors were healthy, HIV-negative adults who had no recently reported acute infections or vaccinations. Every donor was a Caucasian adult residing in Nashville, Tennessee, USA. CD8 memory samples were composed of magnetically selected CD45RO+ cells combined with CCR7-negative CD45RA+ effector memory (TemRA) cells. After blood collection by leukapheresis, PBMCs were isolated using Ficoll-Histopaque density gradient centrifugation and then cryopreserved in the vapor phase of liquid nitrogen. Analytical flow cytometry was used to check the purity and quantity of each magnetically sorted T cell population. Each sorted fraction had its genomic DNA isolated and then quantified by UV absorbance on a Nanodrop 2000c.

The sample comes from a study of shared clonotypes between healthy human individuals (dated by TCRdb to 2020 to 2021). Concerning the study at large: A few men and two women, aged 18 to 49 years, made up the cohort. For each donor, CD4 naive and CD4 memory were each given three plates, CD8 naive was given two plates, and CD8 memory was given one plate. To estimate repertoire size and how much clonotypes are shared between individuals, the study performed deep sequencing of blood TCR repertoires from about 5 healthy adults. To increase sequencing depth and limit assay-specific biases, TCR repertoire library preparation and sequencing were carried out by different laboratories using diverse techniques. Per donor, leukapheresis produced somewhere between about 0.85 and 9.5 billion PBMCs. What the study reported, not specific to this receptor: Naive subsets generally had larger estimated clonotype richness than memory subsets did. Higher generation probabilities were observed for clonotypes shared by all four sorted-subset donors than for non-shared clonotypes. Sharing across a handful of donors was observed for 4.5% to 6.5% of naive CD4, 3.5% of naive CD8, around 2.5% of memory CD4, and roughly 0.43% of memory CD8 clonotypes. Even with the large sequencing depth, rarefaction of the sorted-subset datasets indicated that sequencing was incomplete. Pairwise subsampling indicated that sequencing depth was expected to affect the degree of clonotype sharing among donors. Because the study included only a small number of donors, the genetic and exposure-history diversity represented was limited. Sampling was restricted to blood, and TCR repertoires in tissue are likely to differ from TCR repertoires in blood.

Using the deep immunoSEQ assay, TCR CDR3 regions were amplified from genomic DNA by multiplex PCR. Genomic DNA extracted from each cell subset was distributed evenly over all wells of several immunoSEQ 96-well plates, and each plate served as one replicate. For sorted subsets, about 0.2 ug genomic DNA, equal to tens of thousands of T cell genomes, was loaded into each replicate PCR. Purified libraries were measured with a Qubit 3.0 fluorometer, size-checked on a Bioanalyzer 2100, and measured again with the KAPA Library Quantification kit. Every immunoSEQ 96-well plate was sequenced on a dedicated single-read 150-cycle Illumina NextSeq 550 flow cell. Turning to the authors' computational methods: Because the immunoSEQ output included only junctional sequences and no quality scores, the filtering could not be the same as the filtering used for full-length reads. Sequences were annotated with PyIR, a Python wrapper for IgBLAST v1.9, and V/J genes and CDR3 were assigned using IMGT germline references. Reads were removed for weak V/J assignments (E-value above 1e-6), missing CDR3, stop codons, out-of-frame junctions, or ambiguous translated residues. V3J clonotypes were defined by identical inferred V gene, J gene, and CDR3 amino acid sequence. Percentage overlap between repertoires was calculated by dividing the number of shared unique clonotypes by the size of the smaller repertoire. Richness of each repertoire was evaluated using RTK rarefaction, the Chao1 estimator, and Recon v2.1 estimates of unobserved clonotypes. Generation probabilities for all TCRbeta clonotypes obtained by the gDNA method from a handful of donors were computed using OLGA. The clones in this table, taken by TCRdb from immuneACCESS, are in-frame only. Not every clone is retained; where verified, under half of the shortfall comes from an unresolved V gene, and the cause of the rest is unknown. The V and J calls and clone size were taken over from that table, and D and trimming were inferred from the DNA. The sample includes 110,000 or so clones, with about 70% observed a single time. The ten most abundant clones make up roughly a quarter of the sample.

The source material was memory CD8+ T cells sorted from blood. The cell subset or site label here, explained by the study, means: CD45RO+ cells pooled with CCR7-negative TemRA cells. This receptor was identified in a woman aged 25 to 39 in good health.

The nucleotide sequence is given as TGTGCCAGCAGTTCGGGACGGATCAATCAGCCCCAGCATTTT. It encodes CASSSGRINQPQHF. This chain is built from TRBV6-6 and TRBJ1-5; the D segment could be TRBD1, given 5 matching bases. The V and J ends are trimmed by 4 bases and 3 bases, leaving 10 bases between them. Including cysteine and phenylalanine, the CDR3 has 14 amino acids. Left in the record is the CDR3 DNA by itself, 42 bases read in frame from the first base. The germline V gene (reference sequence) supplies CDR1 MNHNY and CDR2 SVGAGI.